This T cell receptor beta chain was captured in a study of cytomegalovirus exposure and HLA in healthy donors. Clones were sequenced by immunoSEQ multiplex PCR, and TCRdb holds only the in-frame ones, with some missing. The table includes about 200,000 clones, around 90% detected once. The CDR3 length is 14 residues. The germline V gene has CDR1 SGHTA and CDR2 FQGTGA. V was pared by 4 bases and J by 0 bases, with 6 bases between. The receptor was isolated from a woman under 30 in good health and CMV-seropositive. The rearrangement joins TRBV7-3 to TRBJ2-2; D possibly corresponds to TRBD2 (5 bases). The sample consisted of PBMCs. As DNA, the CDR3 is TGTGCCAGCAGCTCCGGGACGAACACCGGGGAGCTGTTTTTT. Amino acids: CASSSGTNTGELFF.